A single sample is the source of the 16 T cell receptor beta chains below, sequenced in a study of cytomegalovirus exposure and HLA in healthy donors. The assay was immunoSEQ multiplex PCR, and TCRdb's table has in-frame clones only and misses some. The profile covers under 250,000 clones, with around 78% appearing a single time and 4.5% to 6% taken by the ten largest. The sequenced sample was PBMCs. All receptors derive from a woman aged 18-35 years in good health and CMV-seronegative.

The CDR3 reads CASSRGQGGNEQYF. Here the CDR3 DNA reads TGTGCCAGCAGCCGGGGACAGGGGGGAAACGAGCAGTACTTC. The chain joins TRBV5-6 to TRBJ2-7; 11 nucleotides agree with TRBD1. The junction had 5 bases not matched to a gene; V was cut back by 4 bases and J by 5 bases. Looked up from germline, CDR1 is SGHDT and CDR2 is YYEEEE. The CDR3 consists of 14 residues.

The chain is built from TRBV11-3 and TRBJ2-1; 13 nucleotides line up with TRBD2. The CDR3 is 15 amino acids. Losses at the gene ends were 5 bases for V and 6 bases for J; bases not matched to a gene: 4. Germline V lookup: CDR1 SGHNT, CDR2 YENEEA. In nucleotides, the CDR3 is TGTGCCAGCAGCGGGGGACTAGCGGGGAGCAATGAGCAGTTCTTC. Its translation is CASSGGLAGSNEQFF.

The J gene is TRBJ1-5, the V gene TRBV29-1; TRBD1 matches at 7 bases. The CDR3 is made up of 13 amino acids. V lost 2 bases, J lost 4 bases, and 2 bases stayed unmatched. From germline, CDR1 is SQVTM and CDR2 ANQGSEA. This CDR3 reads CSVEQGVNQPQHF. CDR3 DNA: TGCAGCGTTGAACAGGGGGTAAATCAGCCCCAGCATTTT.

The CDR3 region is CASSAGTDIAAEAFF. The CDR3 DNA reads as TGTGCCAGCAGCGCCGGGACAGACATCGCCGCTGAAGCTTTCTTT. The V and J genes are TRBV9 and TRBJ1-1, with 7 bases aligning to TRBD1. CDR1 and CDR2 from the germline V gene are SGDLS and YYNGEE. The trim removed 3 bases at V and 6 bases at J, leaving 11 bases unmatched. The CDR3 length is 15 residues.

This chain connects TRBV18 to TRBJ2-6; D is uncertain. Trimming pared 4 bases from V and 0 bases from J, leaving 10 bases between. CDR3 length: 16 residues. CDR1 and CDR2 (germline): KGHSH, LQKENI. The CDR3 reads CASSLDQSSGANVLTF. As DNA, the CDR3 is TGTGCCAGCTCACTCGATCAATCCTCTGGGGCCAACGTCCTGACTTTC.

CDR3 sequence: CAWRLRGLGSYEQYF. The CDR3 region has the DNA TGTGCCTGGAGGCTGCGGGGGTTAGGGTCCTACGAGCAGTACTTC. The genes are TRBV30 and TRBJ2-7, with 7 positions matching TRBD2. Germline trimming cut 3 bases from V and 1 base from J; bases unmatched to any gene: 9. The CDR3 covers 15 residues. CDR1 and CDR2 from the germline V gene are GTSNPN and SVGIG (reference sequence).

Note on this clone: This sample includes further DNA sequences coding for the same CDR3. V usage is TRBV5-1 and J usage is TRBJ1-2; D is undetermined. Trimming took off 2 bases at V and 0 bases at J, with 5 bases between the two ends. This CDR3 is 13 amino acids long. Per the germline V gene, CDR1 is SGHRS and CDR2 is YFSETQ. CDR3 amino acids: CASSLQANYGYTF. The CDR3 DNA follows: TGCGCCAGCAGCTTACAAGCTAACTATGGCTACACCTTC.

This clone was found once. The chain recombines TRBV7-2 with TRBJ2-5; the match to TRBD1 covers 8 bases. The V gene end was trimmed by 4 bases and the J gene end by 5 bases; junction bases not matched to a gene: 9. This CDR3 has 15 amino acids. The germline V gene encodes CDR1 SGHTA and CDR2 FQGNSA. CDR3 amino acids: CASSSRAGGYETQYF. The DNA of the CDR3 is TGTGCCAGCAGCTCACGGGCAGGGGGCTACGAGACCCAGTACTTC.

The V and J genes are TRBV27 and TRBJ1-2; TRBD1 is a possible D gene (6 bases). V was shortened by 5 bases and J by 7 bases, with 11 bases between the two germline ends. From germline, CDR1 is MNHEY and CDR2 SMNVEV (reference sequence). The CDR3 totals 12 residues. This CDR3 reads CASSKQGLGYTF. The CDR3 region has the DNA TGTGCCAGCAGTAAACAGGGCCTTGGCTACACCTTC.

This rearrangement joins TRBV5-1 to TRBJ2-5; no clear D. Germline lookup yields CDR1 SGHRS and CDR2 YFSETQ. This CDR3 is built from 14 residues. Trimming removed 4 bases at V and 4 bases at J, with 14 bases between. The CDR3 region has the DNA TGCGCCAGCAGCCCCCAAGGGCCCCCAGAGACCCAGTACTTC. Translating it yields CASSPQGPPETQYF. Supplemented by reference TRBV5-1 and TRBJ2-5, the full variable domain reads KAGVTQTPRYLIKTRGQQVTLSCSPISGHRSVSWYQQTPGQGLQFLFEYFSETQRNKGNFPGRFSGRQFSNSRSEMNVSTLELGDSALYLCASSPQGPPETQYFGPGTRLLVL.

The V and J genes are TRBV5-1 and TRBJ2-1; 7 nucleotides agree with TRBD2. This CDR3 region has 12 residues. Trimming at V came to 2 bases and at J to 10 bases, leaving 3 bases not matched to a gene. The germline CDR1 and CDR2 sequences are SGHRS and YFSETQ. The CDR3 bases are TGCGCCAGCAGCTTAAGAGCGGGAGAGCAGTTCTTC. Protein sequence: CASSLRAGEQFF. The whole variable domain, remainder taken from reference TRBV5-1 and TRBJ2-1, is KAGVTQTPRYLIKTRGQQVTLSCSPISGHRSVSWYQQTPGQGLQFLFEYFSETQRNKGNFPGRFSGRQFSNSRSEMNVSTLELGDSALYLCASSLRAGEQFFGPGTRLTVL.

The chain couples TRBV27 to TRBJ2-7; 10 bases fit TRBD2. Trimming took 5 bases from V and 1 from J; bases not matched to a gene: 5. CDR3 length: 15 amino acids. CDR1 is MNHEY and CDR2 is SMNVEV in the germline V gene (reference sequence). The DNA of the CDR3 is TGTGCCAGCAGTCCGACTAGCGGGTCTTCCTACGAGCAGTACTTC. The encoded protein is CASSPTSGSSYEQYF.

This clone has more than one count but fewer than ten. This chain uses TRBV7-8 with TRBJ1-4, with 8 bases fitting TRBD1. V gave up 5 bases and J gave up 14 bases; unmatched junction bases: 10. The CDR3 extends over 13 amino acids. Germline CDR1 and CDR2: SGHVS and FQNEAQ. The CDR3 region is CASSPGRTGLLFF. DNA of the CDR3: TGTGCCAGCAGCCCAGGGCGGACAGGGTTGCTGTTTTTT.

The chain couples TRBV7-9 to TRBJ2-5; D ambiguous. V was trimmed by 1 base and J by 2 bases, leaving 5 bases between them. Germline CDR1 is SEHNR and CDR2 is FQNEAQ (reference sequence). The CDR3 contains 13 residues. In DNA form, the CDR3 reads TGTGCCAGCAGCTTAGGTCAACAAGAGACCCAGTACTTC. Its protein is CASSLGQQETQYF.

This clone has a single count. The CDR3, as DNA: TGTGCCAGCAGCTACCCCGGGACGGCAGACTCTGGGGCCAACGTCCTGACTTTC. It translates to CASSYPGTADSGANVLTF. The V and J genes are TRBV7-6 and TRBJ2-6; D could derive from TRBD1 or TRBD2 (5 bases each). Germline loops: CDR1 SGHVS, CDR2 FNYEAQ. Trimming left V 4 bases short and J 0 bases short, with 16 bases between. The CDR3 runs 18 residues.

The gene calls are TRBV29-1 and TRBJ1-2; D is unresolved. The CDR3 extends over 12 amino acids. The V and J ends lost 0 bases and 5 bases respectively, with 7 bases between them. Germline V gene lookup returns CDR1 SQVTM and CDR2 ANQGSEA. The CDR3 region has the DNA TGCAGCGTTGAAGAGAAACCGTATGGCTACACCTTC. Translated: CSVEEKPYGYTF.